This paragraph covers one T cell receptor beta chain sequence. This clone is a singleton in its sample. What this receptor recognizes is not known. Nothing much larger sits one base from this clone, and base qualities are not available. Donors were healthy HIV-negative adults with no recently reported acute infections or vaccinations. Only Caucasian adults living in Nashville, Tennessee, USA were represented among the donors. Magnetic negative selection was used to enrich CD4+ T cells, after which naive cells were positively selected on CD45RA and the negative fraction became the memory subset. Blood was collected by leukapheresis, and PBMCs were isolated by Ficoll-Histopaque density gradient centrifugation and then cryopreserved in liquid nitrogen vapor phase. Purity and quantity of every magnetically sorted T cell population were checked by analytical flow cytometry. Genomic DNA was isolated from every sorted fraction and measured by UV absorbance on a Nanodrop 2000c.

The data derive from a study of shared clonotypes between healthy human individuals (dated by TCRdb to 2019 to 2021). For the study in its entirety: The cohort included a few men and a couple of women between 18 and 49 years of age. Per donor, leukapheresis produced somewhere between about 0.9 and 9.5 billion PBMCs. For each donor, CD4 naive and CD4 memory were each given three plates, CD8 naive was given two plates, and CD8 memory was given one plate. To estimate repertoire size and how much clonotypes are shared between individuals, the study performed deep sequencing of blood TCR repertoires from five healthy adults. Different laboratories and diverse techniques were used to prepare libraries and sequence TCR repertoires, to increase sequencing depth and limit assay-specific biases. The research as a whole found: Even with the large sequencing depth, rarefaction of the sorted-subset datasets indicated that sequencing was incomplete. Because the study included only a small number of donors, the genetic and exposure-history diversity represented was limited. Sharing across several donors was observed for about 5% of naive CD4, 3.5% of naive CD8, about 2.5% of memory CD4, and around 0.4% of memory CD8 clonotypes. Only blood was sampled, and tissue TCR repertoires likely differ from those in blood. Based on pairwise subsampling, the degree of clonotype sharing among donors was expected to be affected by sequencing depth. Higher generation probabilities were observed for clonotypes shared by all four sorted-subset donors than for non-shared clonotypes. Naive subsets generally had larger estimated clonotype richness than memory subsets.

TCR CDR3 regions were amplified from genomic DNA by multiplex PCR using the deep immunoSEQ assay. Genomic DNA extracted from each cell subset was distributed evenly over all wells of several immunoSEQ 96-well plates, and each plate served as one replicate. Each replicate PCR for sorted subsets received roughly 0.2 ug genomic DNA, equal to 28,000 or so T cell genomes. The purified libraries were quantified using a Qubit 3.0 fluorometer, sized with a Bioanalyzer 2100, and then quantified again using the KAPA Library Quantification kit. Each immunoSEQ 96-well plate was sequenced on its own single-read 150-cycle Illumina NextSeq 550 flow cell. For the original study's pipeline: Because only junctional sequences without quality scores were contained in the immunoSEQ output, filtering matching that applied to full-length reads could not be performed. To assign V/J genes and CDR3, sequences were annotated against IMGT germline references using PyIR, a Python wrapper for IgBLAST v1.9. Any read was removed if the V/J assignment was weak (E-value above 1e-6), the CDR3 was missing, or the read contained stop codons, out-of-frame junctions, or ambiguous translated residues. V3J clonotypes were defined as sequences sharing an identical inferred V gene, J gene, and CDR3 amino acid sequence. Percentage overlap between repertoires was computed as shared unique clonotypes divided by the size of the smaller repertoire. Richness of each repertoire was evaluated using RTK rarefaction, the Chao1 estimator, and Recon v2.1 estimates of unobserved clonotypes. Generation probabilities were computed with OLGA for all TCRbeta clonotypes obtained by the gDNA method from several donors. The source is immuneACCESS, and TCRdb retained only in-frame sequences with V and J called. Part of the clones is not carried over; for the studies checked, unresolved V genes explain less than half of this, and the remainder is unexplained. V and J calls plus clone size are reproduced from that table; the DNA served to infer D and trimming. The sample table contains about 1 million clones; only one count was recorded for approximately 76% of them. Of the sample, about 1.5% is held by the ten largest clones.

The CDR3 contains 14 residues, cysteine and phenylalanine counted. Left in the record is the CDR3 DNA by itself, 42 bases read in frame from the first base. The germline V gene (reference sequence) supplies CDR1 WNHNN and CDR2 SYGVQD. V and J lose 5 bases and 1 base, and a span of 11 bases separates them. This chain is built from TRBV10-1 and TRBJ1-1; no confident D gene assignment can be made. The clonotype was recovered from a man between 18 and 35 years old in good health. The sequencing sample was made of memory CD4+ T cells sorted from blood. What this sample's cell subset or site label stands for: CD45RA-negative fraction. The DNA sequence is given as TGCGCCAGCAGTAGCGGGCGAAGGAACACTGAAGCTTTCTTT. Translated, this is CASSSGRRNTEAFF.